The T cell receptor beta chain described here comes from a study of blood T cells in healthy people across ages. General study results and limits: Strongly correlated with naive T cell percentage was TCR beta diversity.

V shed 4 bases and J shed 4 bases, with 15 bases lying between them. The CDR3 runs 14 residues. CDR1 and CDR2 (germline): SGHKS, YYEKEE (reference sequence). Healthy Russian Caucasian donors spanned ages roughly 6 to 90 years. Alongside a J-beta primer mix, a sample-barcoded 5' primer served in a second PCR lasting 7 to 11 cycles. Each cDNA molecule was tagged by a template-switch adaptor with 12 random nucleotides. TCRdb fed the 5' RACE reads into MiXCR, producing one record per CDR3 protein. The sample gives hundreds of thousands of distinct CDR3 sequences, roughly 43% of which show up once; 25% to 30% is in the top ten. As for this clonotype: The antigen is undetermined.

The receptor comes from an elderly man in good health. The V and J genes are TRBV5-5 and TRBJ2-7; TRBD1 might be the D (7 bases). Sequences were obtained from blood. The CDR3 DNA follows: TGTGCCAGCAGCCCCAGGGGGGCCGATTACGAGCAGTACTTC. It codes for CASSPRGADYEQYF.